This passage covers 8 T cell receptor beta chains from one sample sequenced in a study of CD8+CD57+ T cells in acquired aplastic anemia. Genomic DNA, the template, was used for profiling of the TCR beta VDJ and CDR3. One entry per CDR3 protein results from TCRdb running MiXCR on the reads. The sample yields 150,000 to 200,000 distinct CDR3 sequences, about three fifths seen once. The sample was sorted CD4+, CD8+, or CD8+CD57+ T cells (not recorded which) from PBMCs. The source of these receptors is a human donor with severe aplastic anemia or a healthy control (not recorded which).

This chain links TRBV20-1 with TRBJ1-2; tentative D call: TRBD1 (6 bases). Germline V gene data show CDR1 as DFQATT and CDR2 as SNEGSKA (reference sequence). The CDR3 spans 16 residues. V was cut by 5 bases and J by 0 bases, with 19 bases left in between. CDR3 amino acids: CSASTGRGEANYGYTF. The CDR3 DNA follows: TGCAGTGCTTCGACTGGCAGGGGAGAAGCTAACTATGGCTACACCTTC.

This sequence joins TRBV7-4 and TRBJ1-1; D is unresolved. Germline V gene lookup returns CDR1 SGHVT and CDR2 SQSDAQ. Trimming removed 5 bases at V and 4 bases at J, with 11 bases between. CDR3 length: 13 residues. The CDR3 spells CASSPRTVTEAFF. CDR3 nucleotide sequence: TGTGCCAGCAGCCCCCGGACGGTCACTGAAGCTTTCTTT.

V usage is TRBV29-1 and J usage is TRBJ1-1, with no clear D. Trimming removed 7 bases at V and 3 bases at J, with 15 bases between. The CDR3 spans 13 residues. Germline V CDR1 and CDR2: SQVTM, ANQGSEA. The CDR3 protein is CSGTRSWDTEAFF. CDR3 coding DNA: TGCAGCGGAACCAGATCCTGGGACACTGAAGCTTTCTTT.

The V gene is TRBV24-1, the J gene TRBJ2-2; D may be TRBD2 (5 bases). V was shortened by 3 bases and J by 5 bases, with 12 bases between the two germline ends. Germline V gives CDR1 KGHDR, CDR2 SFDVKD. The CDR3 extends over 15 amino acids. The CDR3 region is CATSDPRTGTGELFF. CDR3 in DNA: TGTGCCACCAGTGATCCTAGGACTGGGACCGGGGAGCTGTTTTTT.

In its sample, this clonotype was seen many times. This rearrangement joins TRBV14 to TRBJ1-2; TRBD1 might be the D (5 bases). CDR1 is SGHDN, CDR2 FVKESK, per germline. This CDR3 comprises 13 residues. V was trimmed by 5 bases and J by 4 bases, leaving 11 bases between them. The CDR3 sequence: CASSSGAIYGYTF. CDR3 bases: TGTGCCAGCAGCTCTGGGGCCATCTATGGCTACACCTTC.

Regarding this clonotype: A read error may produce the germline difference seen at one junction end. This sequence joins TRBV12-3 or TRBV12-4 and TRBJ2-7, with 9 bases matching TRBD1. CDR3 size: 16 residues. The CDR3 here is CANSPRGTGSSYEQYF. CDR3 nucleotides: TGTGCCAACAGTCCTAGAGGGACAGGGAGCTCCTACGAGCAGTACTTC.

This clonotype was seen only a few times. This CDR3 reads CASSSETAYNEQFF. The CDR3 DNA reads TGTGCCAGCAGCTCAGAGACAGCGTACAATGAGCAGTTCTTC. This chain uses TRBV7-6 with TRBJ2-1, with D possibly matching TRBD1 (5 bases). CDR1 is SGHVS and CDR2 is FNYEAQ in the germline V gene. The CDR3 is 14 amino acids. V was pared by 4 bases and J by 4 bases, with 11 bases between.

V gene TRBV15 combines with J gene TRBJ2-7; 16 bases align to TRBD2. The CDR3 loop spans 18 amino acids. Germline-derived CDR1 and CDR2 are LNHNV and YYDKDF (reference sequence). The V and J ends lost 6 bases and 2 bases, in that order; junction bases with no gene match: 10. The CDR3 DNA reads as TGTGCCACCAGAGGGGGGACCGGGACTAGCGGGAGGGCCTACGAGCAGTACTTC. As protein: CATRGGTGTSGRAYEQYF. Full variable domain (outside the CDR3, taken from reference TRBV15 and TRBJ2-7): DAMVIQNPRYQVTQFGKPVTLSCSQTLNHNVMYWYQQKSSQAPKLLFHYYDKDFNNEADTPDNFQSRRPNTSFCFLDIRSPGLGDTAMYLCATRGGTGTSGRAYEQYFGPGTRLTVT.